This T cell receptor (beta chain) was observed in a study of shared clonotypes between healthy human individuals. Regarding the study as a whole: Although depth was large, rarefaction showed that sequencing of the sorted subsets was incomplete. Naive subsets, compared against memory subsets, generally had larger estimated richness values.

Source study methods: ImmunoSEQ supplied junction-only sequences lacking quality scores, so filtering was different. Assay used: immunoSEQ multiplex PCR; TCRdb lists only in-frame clones, some missing. The V and J calls and clone size were taken over from that table, and D and trimming were inferred from the DNA. This table holds 2.5 million or so clones, 90% to 95% found once. Germline assignment: CDR1 MDHEN and CDR2 SYDVKM. V lost 6 bases, J lost 2 bases, and 10 bases lay in between. This CDR3 is 13 amino acids long. Points on this clone: The antigen is undetermined.

There were no recent acute infections or vaccinations among the donors, who were healthy HIV-negative adults. The source material was naive CD4+ T cells sorted from blood. Subset denoted: CD45RA+ positively selected. V usage is TRBV28 and J usage is TRBJ2-5; D is perhaps TRBD1 (6 bases). This receptor was obtained from a man in his late teens or twenties in good health. The CDR3 DNA sequence: TGTGCCAGCAGAAAGGGACATCAAGAGACCCAGTACTTC. This codes for CASRKGHQETQYF. Looking up the rest from reference TRBV28 and TRBJ2-5 gives the full variable domain: DVKVTQSSRYLVKRTGEKVFLECVQDMDHENMFWYRQDPGLGLRLIYFSYDVKMKEKGDIPEGYSVSREKKERFSLILESASTNQTSMYLCASRKGHQETQYFGPGTRLLVL.